This T cell receptor beta chain was found in a study of control samples from healthy donors and cancer patients. Profiling relied on immunoSEQ multiplex PCR, and the TCRdb table lists in-frame clones only, not all of them. The sample lists 150,000 to 200,000 clones, 94% seen once, with 1.3% to 1.5% in the top ten. The sequencing sample was made of blood. The TCR originated in a woman aged 18-35 years in good health.

The CDR3 DNA follows: TGTGCCAGCAGTTTAAGAGGCAGGGAGTGGGAAAAACTGTTTTTT. Protein sequence: CASSLRGREWEKLFF. This chain connects TRBV28 to TRBJ1-4; D perhaps matches TRBD1 (5 bases). Germline values: CDR1 MDHEN, CDR2 SYDVKM. The CDR3 is 15 amino acids. V lost 2 bases, J lost 8 bases, and 15 bases lay in between.